The following is a TCR beta chain sequence with its context. The sample belongs to a study of shared clonotypes between healthy human individuals. The table came from immunoSEQ multiplex PCR; TCRdb's copy has only in-frame clones and leaves some out. The sample carries around 2,000,000 clones, about 92% recorded once. The CDR3 is made up of 14 amino acids. After removal of 5 bases from V and 4 bases from J, the junction contained 6 bases not matched to a gene. The germline gives CDR1 MNHEY, CDR2 SMNVEV (reference sequence). Naive CD8 cells lacked CD45RO and underwent positive selection for CCR7, leaving out terminally differentiated effector memory CD45RA+ cells.

The sequence was obtained from a man aged 18 to 35 in good health. Some clones in this sample may be carry-over from other donors' samples. The V and J genes are TRBV27 and TRBJ2-7; 9 bases agree with TRBD1. The sample comprised naive CD8+ T cells from PBMCs. This chain's CDR3 is CASSARDRAYEQYF. DNA for the CDR3: TGTGCCAGCAGTGCCAGGGACAGGGCATACGAGCAGTACTTC.